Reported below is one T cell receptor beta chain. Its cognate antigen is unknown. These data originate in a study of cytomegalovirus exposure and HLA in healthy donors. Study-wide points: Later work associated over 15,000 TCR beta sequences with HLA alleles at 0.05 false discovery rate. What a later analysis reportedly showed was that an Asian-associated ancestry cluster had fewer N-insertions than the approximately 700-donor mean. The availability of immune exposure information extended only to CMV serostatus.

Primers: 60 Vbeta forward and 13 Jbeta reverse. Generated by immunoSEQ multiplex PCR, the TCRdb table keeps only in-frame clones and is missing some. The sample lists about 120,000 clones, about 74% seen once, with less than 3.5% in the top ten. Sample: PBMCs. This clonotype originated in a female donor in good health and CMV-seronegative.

The CDR3 loop is CASSPAEDEQYF. The CDR3 DNA is TGCGCCAGCAGCCCCGCCGAGGACGAGCAGTACTTC. The rearrangement links TRBV5-1 to TRBJ2-7, with D unresolved. Germline V CDR1 and CDR2: SGHRS, YFSETQ. Trimming took 4 bases from V and 5 from J, leaving 10 bases between them. There are 12 residues in the CDR3.